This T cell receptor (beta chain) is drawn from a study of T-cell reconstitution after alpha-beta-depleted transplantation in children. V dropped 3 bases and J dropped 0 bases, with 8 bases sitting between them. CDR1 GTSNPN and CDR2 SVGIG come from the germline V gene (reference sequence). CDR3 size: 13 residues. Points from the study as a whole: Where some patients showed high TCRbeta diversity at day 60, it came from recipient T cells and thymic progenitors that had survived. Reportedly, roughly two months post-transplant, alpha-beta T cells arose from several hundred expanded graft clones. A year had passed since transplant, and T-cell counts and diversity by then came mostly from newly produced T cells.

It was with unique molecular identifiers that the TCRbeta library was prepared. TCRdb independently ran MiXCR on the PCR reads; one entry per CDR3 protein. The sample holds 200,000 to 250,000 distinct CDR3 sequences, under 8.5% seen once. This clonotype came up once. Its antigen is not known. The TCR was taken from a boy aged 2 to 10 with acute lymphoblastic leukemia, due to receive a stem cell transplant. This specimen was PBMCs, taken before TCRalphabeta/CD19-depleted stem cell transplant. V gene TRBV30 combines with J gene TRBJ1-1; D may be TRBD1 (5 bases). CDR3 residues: CAWSQGMNTEAFF. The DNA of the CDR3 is TGTGCCTGGAGCCAGGGTATGAACACTGAAGCTTTCTTT.